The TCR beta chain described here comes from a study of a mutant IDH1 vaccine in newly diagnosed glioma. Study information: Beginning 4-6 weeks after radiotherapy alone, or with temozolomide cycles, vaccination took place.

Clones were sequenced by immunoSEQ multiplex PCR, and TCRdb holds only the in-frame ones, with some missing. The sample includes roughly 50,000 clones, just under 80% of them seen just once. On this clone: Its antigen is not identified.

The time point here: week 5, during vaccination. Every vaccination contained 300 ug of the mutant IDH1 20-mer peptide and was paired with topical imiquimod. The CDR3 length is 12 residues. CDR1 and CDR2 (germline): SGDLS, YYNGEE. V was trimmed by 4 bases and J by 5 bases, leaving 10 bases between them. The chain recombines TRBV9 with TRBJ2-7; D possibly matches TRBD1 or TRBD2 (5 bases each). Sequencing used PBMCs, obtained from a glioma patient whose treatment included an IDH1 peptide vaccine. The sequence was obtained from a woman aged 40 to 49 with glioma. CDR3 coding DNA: TGTGCCAGCAGCACACAGGAGGACGAGCAGTACTTC. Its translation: CASSTQEDEQYF.